This is a list of T cell receptor beta chains from one sample in a study of T cells in Graves' hyperthyroidism and ophthalmopathy. One entry per CDR3 protein, called by TCRdb with MiXCR from the multiplex PCR reads. The sample holds 600,000 or so distinct CDR3 sequences, 13% to 15% seen once. The specimen was blood. The receptors originated from a woman aged 50 to 60 with Graves' ophthalmopathy. The CDR3 runs from the conserved cysteine through the conserved F or W. The order of the fields is J gene, clone size, V gene, D gene, CDR3 DNA, CDR3 protein. D genes are given only for firm matches. Size tells how often a clone was seen (once, few, many) or the class of an expanded clone, and some rows leave it out.

>TRBJ2-7|many|TRBV7-2|TRBD2
TGTGCCAGCAGCTCCCGAGGCGGTAGCGGGAGGGCAGGTTACGAGCAGTACTTC
CASSSRGGSGRAGYEQYF
>TRBJ2-1|many|TRBV9|TRBD2
TGTGCCAGCAGCAAACTAGCGGGGAGCGATGAGCAGTTCTTC
CASSKLAGSDEQFF
>TRBJ2-3|few|TRBV2|TRBD2
TGTGCCAGCAGAAGCCCTAGCGGACCTAGCACAGATACGCAGTATTTT
CASRSPSGPSTDTQYF
>TRBJ2-3|many|TRBV12-3/TRBV12-4|NA
TGTGCCAGCAGTCCTGAAGGAGATACGCAGTATTTT
CASSPEGDTQYF
>TRBJ2-2|NA|TRBV4-3|NA
TGCGCCAGCAGCCAAGAGGGGAGTACCGGGGAGCTGTTTTTT
CASSQEGSTGELFF
>TRBJ2-7|NA|TRBV12-3/TRBV12-4|NA
TGTGCCAGCAGTTTAGGTATCGGGAGAAGGGAGCAGTACTTC
CASSLGIGRREQYF
>TRBJ2-4|many|TRBV7-2|NA
TGTGCCAGCAGCTTGATAGCCAAAAACATTCAGTACTTC
CASSLIAKNIQYF
>TRBJ2-7|NA|TRBV9|NA
TGTGCCAGCAGCGTGGGGACCAATTACGAGCAGTACTTC
CASSVGTNYEQYF
>TRBJ2-1|many|TRBV28|TRBD2
TGTGCCAGCATAGGCACTAGCGGGAGAAATGAGCAGTTCTTC
CASIGTSGRNEQFF
>TRBJ2-5|many|TRBV28|NA
TGTGCCAGCAGTCCACCCCAGGGTCAGGCTGAGACCCAGTACTTC
CASSPPQGQAETQYF
>TRBJ2-5|NA|TRBV6-2/TRBV6-3|TRBD2
TGTGCCAGCAGTGCGGGAGGTTTGGAGACCCAGTACTTC
CASSAGGLETQYF
>TRBJ1-5|many|TRBV12-3/TRBV12-4|NA
TGTGCCAGCCACGGGGGCAGCTGGAGCAATCAGCCCCAGCATTTT
CASHGGSWSNQPQHF
>TRBJ2-3|few|TRBV24-1|NA
TGTGCCACCAGTGACGTGATATCGCAGTATTTT
CATSDVISQYF
>TRBJ1-5|many|TRBV6-2/TRBV6-3|TRBD1
TGTGCCAGCAGTTACTCGGGACAGGGAAACAATCAGCCCCAGCATTTT
CASSYSGQGNNQPQHF
>TRBJ2-1|many|TRBV11-1|TRBD2
TGTGCCAGCAGCCAATCCGGGACTAGCGGGAACCCACGGTACAATGAGCAGTTCTTC
CASSQSGTSGNPRYNEQFF
>TRBJ2-7|NA|TRBV20-1|TRBD2
TGCAGTGCTAGAGGATTACTAGCGGGAGCTTACGAGCAGTACTTC
CSARGLLAGAYEQYF
>TRBJ1-2|many|TRBV30|TRBD1
TGTGCCTGGAGTCCCCGGGACAGCTATGGCTACACCTTC
CAWSPRDSYGYTF
>TRBJ2-1|many|TRBV10-3|TRBD2
TGTGCCATCAGTGAGTCTACTAGCGAAAGGAACAATGAGCAGTTCTTC
CAISESTSERNNEQFF
>TRBJ2-1|few|TRBV18|TRBD2
TGTGCCAGCTCACGAAGGACTAGCGGGAAGGGGTTGGATGAGCAGTTCTTC
CASSRRTSGKGLDEQFF
>TRBJ2-7|few|TRBV18|NA
TGTGCCAGCTCACCATCTCGTGGGAGTGTGTCCTACGAGCAGTACTTC
CASSPSRGSVSYEQYF
>TRBJ2-7|many|TRBV12-3/TRBV12-4|TRBD1
TGTGCCAGCAGTCCCGGGACAGGGATGTACGAGCAGTACTTC
CASSPGTGMYEQYF
>TRBJ1-2|many|TRBV20-1|NA
TGCAGTGCTGGAGGACGGTCCTATGGCTACACCTTC
CSAGGRSYGYTF
>TRBJ2-1|NA|TRBV7-9|NA
TGTGCCAGCAAAAACGGGGATAAGACGTCTAATGAGCAGTTCTTC
CASKNGDKTSNEQFF
>TRBJ1-2|many|TRBV11-3|TRBD1
TGTGCCAGCGGGGACAGGAGGACTGCTGGCTACACCTTC
CASGDRRTAGYTF
>TRBJ1-6|few|TRBV30|NA
TGTGCCTGGAGTGTTTCGAACCTCAGGGATTCACCCCTCCACTTT
CAWSVSNLRDSPLHF
>TRBJ1-2|many|TRBV6-2/TRBV6-3|TRBD1
TGTGCCAGCAGTTACTCGAGGACAGGCCTTGGTGGCTACACCTTC
CASSYSRTGLGGYTF
>TRBJ1-2|NA|TRBV4-2|NA
TGTGCCAGCAATGGAGGGGAGGACTATGGCTACACCTTC
CASNGGEDYGYTF
>TRBJ2-1|many|TRBV7-3|NA
TGTGCCAGCAGCTTACGAGGACAGACCTACAATGAGCAGTTCTTC
CASSLRGQTYNEQFF
>TRBJ2-5|few|TRBV7-9|NA
TGTGCCAGCAGCACAATAGGGGAGACCCAGTACTTC
CASSTIGETQYF
>TRBJ2-5|many|TRBV20-1|TRBD2
TGCAGTGCTAGAGATCCGGGACTAGTGGGGACCCAGTACTTC
CSARDPGLVGTQYF
>TRBJ2-3|NA|TRBV20-1|TRBD2
TGCAGTGCTAGAGACCCTAGCGGGAGGGAGGGAACAGATACGCAGTATTTT
CSARDPSGREGTDTQYF
>TRBJ1-1|NA|TRBV12-3/TRBV12-4|NA
TGTGCCAGCAGACCTCAGACAGGACTGAACACTGAAGCTTTCTTT
CASRPQTGLNTEAFF
>TRBJ1-1|many|TRBV28|NA
TGTGCCAGCAGTTTACCAACGGAAGCTTTCTTT
CASSLPTEAFF
>TRBJ2-4|many|TRBV12-3/TRBV12-4|NA
TGTGCCAGCAGCGAGGGGGTAGCCAAAAACATTCAGTACTTC
CASSEGVAKNIQYF
>TRBJ2-3|many|TRBV7-3|TRBD1
TGTGCCAGCAGTAGTGGGACAGGGTTTTCAGATACGCAGTATTTT
CASSSGTGFSDTQYF
>TRBJ2-3|many|TRBV5-1|TRBD2
TGCGCCAGCAGATACTCTAGCGGGAGGGCCTCTGATACGCAGTATTTT
CASRYSSGRASDTQYF
>TRBJ1-5|many|TRBV6-2/TRBV6-3|TRBD1
TGTGCCAGCAGTTACGAGACAGGGGCACCCCTGGGCAATCAGCCCCAGCATTTT
CASSYETGAPLGNQPQHF
>TRBJ2-3|many|TRBV6-2/TRBV6-3|NA
TGTGCCAGCACCTCGGAGGGGAACAGAGCCCCTAACACAGATACGCAGTATTTT
CASTSEGNRAPNTDTQYF
>TRBJ1-3|many|TRBV30|NA
TGTGCCTGGAGATGGGCGGCTGGAAACACCATATATTTT
CAWRWAAGNTIYF